The 32 T cell receptor beta chains given below trace back to one sample, sequenced in a study of blood T cell repertoires in COVID-19. The method was immunoSEQ multiplex PCR; TCRdb's version includes in-frame clones alone and lacks a portion of them. The sample shows approximately 120,000 clones, 86% of them seen only once. Input material: peripheral blood. Receptors originate from a woman in her 50s who had recovered from COVID-19.

The rearrangement links TRBV12-3 or TRBV12-4 to TRBJ1-2; D is unclear. This CDR3 has 13 amino acids. Trimming took off 4 bases at V and 4 bases at J, with 10 bases between the two ends. CDR3 DNA: TGTGCCAGCAGTTCTATGGAGGGCTATGGCTACACCTTC. Amino acid sequence: CASSSMEGYGYTF.

The J gene is TRBJ2-7, the V gene TRBV2; 7 nucleotides align to TRBD2. The CDR3 covers 14 residues. Germline values: CDR1 SNHLY, CDR2 FYNNEI. V lost 4 bases to trimming and J lost 5 bases; unmatched junction nucleotides: 8. The CDR3 DNA reads as TGTGCCAGCAGTGTTGAGCGGGGCCCCCACGAGCAGTACTTC. Translated, it gives CASSVERGPHEQYF.

This chain uses TRBV30 with TRBJ2-1; 8 nucleotides agree with TRBD2. V shed 0 bases, J shed 7 bases, and the junction held 8 bases outside the gene matches. CDR1 is GTSNPN and CDR2 is SVGIG in the germline V gene (reference sequence). The CDR3 extends over 15 amino acids. The DNA of the CDR3 is TGTGCCTGGAGTGTATACGGGGGGGCGGAAAATGAGCAGTTCTTC. It yields the protein CAWSVYGGAENEQFF.

V gene TRBV10-3 combines with J gene TRBJ1-1; no reliable D call. Germline V CDR1 and CDR2: ENHRY, SYGVKD. The V end lost 3 bases, the J end lost 4 bases, and 6 bases lay between the germline ends. CDR3 length equals 12 residues. In nucleotides, the CDR3 is TGTGCCATCAGTGATAGTCCCACTGAAGCTTTCTTT. It translates to CAISDSPTEAFF.

CDR3 coding DNA: TGTGCCAGCGGGGCCCGGGACAGGGACAGTGAGCAGTTCTTC. Translating gives CASGARDRDSEQFF. The chain combines TRBV7-6 with TRBJ2-1, with 9 bases aligning to TRBD1. V shed 8 bases and J 9 bases; nucleotides not matched to a gene: 11. This CDR3 is 14 amino acids long. Germline assignment: CDR1 SGHVS and CDR2 FNYEAQ.

This clone showed up just a few times. Other DNA sequences in the same sample also yield this CDR3. In DNA form, the CDR3 reads TGCAGTGCTTTTATCTATGGCTACACCTTC. Protein product: CSAFIYGYTF. This chain uses TRBV20-1 with TRBJ1-2; no reliable D call. Germline CDR1 and CDR2: DFQATT and SNEGSKA (reference sequence). This CDR3 is 10 amino acids long. V dropped 5 bases and J dropped 4 bases, with 5 bases sitting between them.

This clone appeared once. V gene TRBV2 combines with J gene TRBJ2-7, with TRBD1 identical over 10 bases. J gave up 2 bases and V 8 bases, and 3 bases lay outside the gene matches. Germline lookup yields CDR1 SNHLY and CDR2 FYNNEI. CDR3 length equals 13 residues. The CDR3 is CASGGTGAYEQYF. In DNA form, the CDR3 reads TGTGCCAGCGGCGGGACAGGGGCCTACGAGCAGTACTTC.

CDR3 nucleotide sequence: TGTGCCAGCATTCCCGGGACAGGCCATGAAAAACTGTTTTTT. Its translation is CASIPGTGHEKLFF. The chain recombines TRBV2 with TRBJ1-4, with 8 positions matching TRBD1. This CDR3 contains 14 residues. Germline values: CDR1 SNHLY, CDR2 FYNNEI. Unmatched junction bases numbered 7, after V lost 7 bases and J lost 6 bases.

The gene calls are TRBV28 and TRBJ1-2, with TRBD1 matching 8 bases. Trimming removed 6 bases from V and 6 bases from J; junction bases left unmatched: 15. The CDR3 sequence is 16 residues long. Germline V lookup: CDR1 MDHEN, CDR2 SYDVKM. CDR3 amino acids: CASSSIKGQGLHGYTF. CDR3 sequence (DNA): TGTGCCAGCAGCTCAATAAAAGGACAGGGCCTGCATGGCTACACCTTC.

This clone was observed a few times. The V call is TRBV3-1 (or the pseudogene TRBV3-2), the J call TRBJ2-1; D perhaps matches TRBD1 (6 bases). Germline CDR1 is LGHDT and CDR2 is YNNKEL (reference sequence). Deletions cut 4 bases from V and 4 bases from J, with 11 bases between. The CDR3 consists of 14 residues. The CDR3 loop is CASSPLGGYNEQFF. The CDR3 nucleotides read TGTGCCAGCAGCCCGCTAGGGGGATACAATGAGCAGTTCTTC.

V usage is TRBV19 and J usage is TRBJ2-1; TRBD2 agrees at 10 bases. The CDR3 is made up of 16 amino acids. V trimming: 6 bases; J trimming: 0 bases; junction bases outside the gene matches: 5. The germline V gene encodes CDR1 LNHDA and CDR2 SQIVND (reference sequence). The CDR3 loop is CASRPGLASSYNEQFF. The CDR3, as DNA: TGTGCCAGTAGGCCGGGACTAGCGAGCTCCTACAATGAGCAGTTCTTC.

The chain employs TRBV18 and TRBJ2-3, with D tentatively TRBD1 (6 bases). The length of the CDR3 is 14 residues. Germline-derived CDR1 and CDR2 are KGHSH and LQKENI. Trimming stripped 3 bases from V and 4 bases from J, with 11 bases between. CDR3 in amino acids: CASSPRKGADTQYF. The CDR3 DNA sequence: TGTGCCAGCTCACCCAGGAAGGGGGCAGATACGCAGTATTTT.

The chain employs TRBV4-2 and TRBJ2-5, with TRBD1 identical over 7 bases. Germline lookup yields CDR1 LGHNA and CDR2 YNFKEQ. The CDR3 totals 16 residues. V trimming: 0 bases; J trimming: 3 bases; junction bases outside the gene matches: 7. The CDR3, as DNA: TGTGCCAGCAGCCAAGAGGGTGGCAGGGGGAAAGAGACCCAGTACTTC. Translated: CASSQEGGRGKETQYF.

In its sample, this clone was seen a few times. The genes are TRBV10-3 and TRBJ1-1, with 10 positions matching TRBD1. This CDR3 region has 14 residues. V shed 6 bases and J 3 bases; nucleotides not matched to a gene: 4. CDR1 is ENHRY, CDR2 SYGVKD, per germline. CDR3 DNA: TGTGCCATCAGGGGGACAGGGGCTTACACTGAAGCTTTCTTT. This sequence encodes CAIRGTGAYTEAFF.

The chain has TRBV4-3 and TRBJ2-7; TRBD2 agrees at 14 bases. The ends lost 1 base at V and 6 bases at J; junction bases unmatched: 2. The CDR3 contains 15 residues. The germline V gene has CDR1 LGHNA and CDR2 YSLEER. DNA for the CDR3: TGCGCCAGCAGCCAAGGACTAGCGGGAGGGTCCGAGCAGTACTTC. Protein product: CASSQGLAGGSEQYF.

The J gene is TRBJ1-1, the V gene TRBV5-6; TRBD1 agrees at 7 bases. The V and J ends lost 3 bases and 0 bases, in that order; junction bases with no gene match: 11. Germline CDR1 is SGHDT and CDR2 is YYEEEE. The CDR3 runs to 17 residues. The CDR3 protein is CASSSIVGQVLNTEAFF. The CDR3 bases are TGTGCCAGCAGCTCTATAGTCGGACAGGTCTTGAACACTGAAGCTTTCTTT.

This clone was observed a single time. The same CDR3 arises from other DNA sequences in this sample as well. V is TRBV5-1 and J is TRBJ2-2; 10 bases match TRBD2. Germline CDR1 is SGHRS and CDR2 is YFSETQ. J was trimmed by 2 bases and V by 1 base; bases with no gene match: 2. CDR3 length: 16 residues. CDR3 sequence reads: CASSLLAGGNTGELFF. The CDR3 nucleotides are TGCGCCAGCAGCTTGTTAGCGGGGGGAAACACCGGGGAGCTGTTTTTT.

This sequence joins TRBV28 and TRBJ1-6; TRBD1 agrees at 7 bases. In germline, CDR1 is MDHEN, CDR2 SYDVKM. This CDR3 contains 14 residues. The J segment lost 6 bases and the V segment lost 6 bases, leaving 5 bases of the junction unmatched. In DNA, the CDR3 is TGTGCCAGCAGCAGAGGACAGGTTAATTCACCCCTCCACTTT. This sequence encodes CASSRGQVNSPLHF.

Written as DNA, the CDR3 is TGTGCCAGCAGCTTGGGGACAGAATCTAACTATGGCTACACCTTC. Translation: CASSLGTESNYGYTF. The rearrangement links TRBV5-4 to TRBJ1-2; D perhaps matches TRBD1 (6 bases). Looked up from germline, CDR1 is SGHNT and CDR2 is YYREEE (reference sequence). This CDR3 has 15 residues. Trimming left V 0 bases short and J 0 bases short, with 9 bases between.

The V call is TRBV5-5, the J call TRBJ1-6; D gene unclear. Germline V CDR1 and CDR2: SGHKS, YYEKEE (reference sequence). The CDR3 is made up of 13 amino acids. Trimming stripped 2 bases from V and 10 bases from J, with 10 bases between. This chain's CDR3 is CASSFEDYSPLHF. CDR3 bases: TGTGCCAGCAGCTTCGAGGATTACTCACCCCTCCACTTT.

The V call is TRBV19, the J call TRBJ2-3; 8 bases map to TRBD2. CDR1 and CDR2 from the germline V gene are LNHDA and SQIVND (reference sequence). The CDR3 is made up of 15 amino acids. V trimming: 4 bases; J trimming: 6 bases; junction bases outside the gene matches: 9. The CDR3 loop reads CASSTRGGLGDTQYF. As DNA, the CDR3 is TGTGCCAGTAGTACCCGGGGGGGATTGGGGGATACGCAGTATTTT.

This clone was seen more than once but under ten times. The rearrangement links TRBV18 to TRBJ2-7; tentatively, D is TRBD1 (6 bases). Trimming stripped 3 bases from V and 2 bases from J, with 17 bases between. The CDR3 is 16 amino acids. CDR1 and CDR2 (germline): KGHSH, LQKENI. The CDR3 DNA reads as TGTGCCAGCTCACCCCCAACAGGGTTGAGGACCTACGAGCAGTACTTC. Protein sequence: CASSPPTGLRTYEQYF.

This chain uses TRBV3-1 (or the pseudogene TRBV3-2) with TRBJ2-7; 7 bases are a match to TRBD2. V lost 3 bases, J lost 0 bases, and 5 bases stayed unmatched. Germline V gene sequence: CDR1 LGHDT, CDR2 YNNKEL (reference sequence). The CDR3 length is 15 residues. CDR3 protein: CASSQGGGSSYEQYF. DNA for the CDR3: TGTGCCAGCAGCCAGGGGGGAGGGAGCTCCTACGAGCAGTACTTC.

This CDR3 is CASSFTPGQGNTEAFF. The CDR3 nucleotides are TGTGCCAGCAGCTTTACACCGGGACAGGGAAACACTGAAGCTTTCTTT. J is TRBJ1-1 and V is TRBV5-5, with 9 bases fitting TRBD1. The CDR3 is made up of 16 amino acids. Per germline, CDR1 SGHKS and CDR2 YYEKEE (reference sequence). The junction had 7 bases not matched to a gene; V was cut back by 2 bases and J by 2 bases.

This clone has only one observation. The chain uses TRBV5-5 and TRBJ1-1; no clear D. From germline, CDR1 is SGHKS and CDR2 YYEKEE (reference sequence). The V gene lost 4 bases and the J gene lost 1 base, with 8 bases spanning the gap. The CDR3 totals 13 residues. In nucleotides, the CDR3 is TGTGCCAGCAGCCCCGTTCGGAACACTGAAGCTTTCTTT. It is translated as CASSPVRNTEAFF.

The chain employs TRBV5-4 and TRBJ1-2, with 9 bases that match TRBD1. The CDR3 has 14 amino acids. CDR1 and CDR2 (germline): SGHNT, YYREEE (reference sequence). Unmatched junction bases numbered 5, after V lost 0 bases and J lost 8 bases. The DNA for the CDR3 is TGTGCCAGCAGCTTGGCGGGACAGGGTAAGGGCTACACCTTC. Protein: CASSLAGQGKGYTF.

The DNA of the CDR3 is TGTGCCAGCAGTTACCTTGCAGGAAACACTGAAGCTTTCTTT. Translated, it gives CASSYLAGNTEAFF. This chain connects TRBV6-5 to TRBJ1-1; unclear D gene. Germline CDR1 MNHEY, CDR2 SVGAGI. The V end lost 2 bases, the J end lost 2 bases, and 9 bases lay between the germline ends. The CDR3 is 14 residues long.

This clone is judged medium-sized. The CDR3 bases are TGTGCCAGCAGCAAAAGGGGTCCCCAGGGGGCGGCTGAAGCTTTCTTT. Translation: CASSKRGPQGAAEAFF. The J gene is TRBJ1-1, the V gene TRBV21-1; TRBD1 was called by the table and not checked on the DNA. TRBV21-1 corresponds to a pseudogene. The length of the CDR3 is 16 residues.

This clone was detected only once. The genes are TRBV18 and TRBJ2-3; a weak D match, TRBD2 (6 bases). V was trimmed by 3 bases and J by 1 base, leaving 8 bases between them. The CDR3 has 14 residues. Germline V lookup: CDR1 KGHSH, CDR2 LQKENI. CDR3: CASSPVAGTDTQYF. The CDR3 coding sequence is TGTGCCAGCTCACCCGTAGCGGGCACAGATACGCAGTATTTT.

CDR3 sequence: CASSIDQGIQGYTF. The CDR3 bases are TGTGCCAGTAGTATAGACCAAGGAATACAGGGCTACACCTTC. The chain combines TRBV19 with TRBJ1-2; D call uncertain. Germline CDR1 and CDR2: LNHDA and SQIVND (reference sequence). V lost 0 bases and J 8 bases, leaving 13 bases between the germline ends. CDR3 length equals 14 residues.

The chain has TRBV3-1 (or the pseudogene TRBV3-2) and TRBJ2-7; D is possibly TRBD2 (5 bases). The CDR3 spans 15 residues. Germline values: CDR1 LGHDT, CDR2 YNNKEL (reference sequence). V was shortened by 5 bases and J by 3 bases, with 17 bases between the two germline ends. The CDR3 reads CASSADPGFDYEQYF. The CDR3 DNA sequence: TGTGCCAGCAGCGCGGACCCGGGATTTGACTACGAGCAGTACTTC.

The rearrangement uses TRBV29-1 and TRBJ2-1; a possible D gene is TRBD2 (6 bases). The ends were cut back, 3 bases at V and 0 bases at J, with 9 bases in the middle. The CDR3 spans 14 residues. Germline CDR1 reads SQVTM; CDR2 reads ANQGSEA. CDR3 bases: TGCAGCGTTGAGCGGGGCAGCTCCTACAATGAGCAGTTCTTC. Its translation: CSVERGSSYNEQFF.